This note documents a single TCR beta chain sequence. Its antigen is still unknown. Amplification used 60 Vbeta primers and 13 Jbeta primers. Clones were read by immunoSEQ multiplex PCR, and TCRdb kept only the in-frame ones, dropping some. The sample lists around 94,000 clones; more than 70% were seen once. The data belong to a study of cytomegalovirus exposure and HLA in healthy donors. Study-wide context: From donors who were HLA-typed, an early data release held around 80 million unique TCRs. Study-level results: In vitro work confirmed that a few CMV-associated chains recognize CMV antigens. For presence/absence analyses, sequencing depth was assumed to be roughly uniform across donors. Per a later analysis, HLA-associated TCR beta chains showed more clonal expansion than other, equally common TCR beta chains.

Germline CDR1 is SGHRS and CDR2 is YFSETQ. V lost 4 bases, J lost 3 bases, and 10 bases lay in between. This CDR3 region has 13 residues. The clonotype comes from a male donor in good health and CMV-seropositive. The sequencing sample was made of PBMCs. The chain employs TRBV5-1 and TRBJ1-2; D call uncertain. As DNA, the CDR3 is TGCGCCAGCAGCGTGGGAGGAGACTATGGCTACACCTTC. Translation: CASSVGGDYGYTF.